This TCR beta chain comes out of a study of graft-versus-host responses after intestinal transplantation. For the study at large: Recipients were all induced with anti-thymocyte globulin, then given tacrolimus and steroids for roughly three years. Notes on the study in general: Levels of circulating GvH clones at their peak were associated with early post-transplant HvG declines. Individuals who had graft-donor T cell macrochimerism had allografts that showed high graft-versus-host to host-versus-graft clonal ratios. There were GvH clones found in recipient marrow, and some of them appeared first in ileum or blood.

V was pared by 10 bases and J by 8 bases, with 20 bases between. Germline V lookup: CDR1 LNHDA, CDR2 SQIVND (reference sequence). The CDR3 contains 14 residues. Sequencing used immunoSEQ multiplex PCR; TCRdb keeps in-frame clones, though not all of them. The table has about 120,000 clones, around 93% seen once. A remark on this clone: Its antigen remains unidentified.

The chain recombines TRBV19 with TRBJ1-4, with TRBD1 as a possible D gene (5 bases). This receptor was taken from a human donor who received an intestinal transplant. Sequences were derived from unstimulated CD8+ T cells sorted from spleen or lymph node cells, sampled before intestinal transplant. The CDR3 DNA reads TGTGCCACCGCCGCGGGAAGGGGCAGAGAAAAACTGTTTTTT. Protein product: CATAAGRGREKLFF.